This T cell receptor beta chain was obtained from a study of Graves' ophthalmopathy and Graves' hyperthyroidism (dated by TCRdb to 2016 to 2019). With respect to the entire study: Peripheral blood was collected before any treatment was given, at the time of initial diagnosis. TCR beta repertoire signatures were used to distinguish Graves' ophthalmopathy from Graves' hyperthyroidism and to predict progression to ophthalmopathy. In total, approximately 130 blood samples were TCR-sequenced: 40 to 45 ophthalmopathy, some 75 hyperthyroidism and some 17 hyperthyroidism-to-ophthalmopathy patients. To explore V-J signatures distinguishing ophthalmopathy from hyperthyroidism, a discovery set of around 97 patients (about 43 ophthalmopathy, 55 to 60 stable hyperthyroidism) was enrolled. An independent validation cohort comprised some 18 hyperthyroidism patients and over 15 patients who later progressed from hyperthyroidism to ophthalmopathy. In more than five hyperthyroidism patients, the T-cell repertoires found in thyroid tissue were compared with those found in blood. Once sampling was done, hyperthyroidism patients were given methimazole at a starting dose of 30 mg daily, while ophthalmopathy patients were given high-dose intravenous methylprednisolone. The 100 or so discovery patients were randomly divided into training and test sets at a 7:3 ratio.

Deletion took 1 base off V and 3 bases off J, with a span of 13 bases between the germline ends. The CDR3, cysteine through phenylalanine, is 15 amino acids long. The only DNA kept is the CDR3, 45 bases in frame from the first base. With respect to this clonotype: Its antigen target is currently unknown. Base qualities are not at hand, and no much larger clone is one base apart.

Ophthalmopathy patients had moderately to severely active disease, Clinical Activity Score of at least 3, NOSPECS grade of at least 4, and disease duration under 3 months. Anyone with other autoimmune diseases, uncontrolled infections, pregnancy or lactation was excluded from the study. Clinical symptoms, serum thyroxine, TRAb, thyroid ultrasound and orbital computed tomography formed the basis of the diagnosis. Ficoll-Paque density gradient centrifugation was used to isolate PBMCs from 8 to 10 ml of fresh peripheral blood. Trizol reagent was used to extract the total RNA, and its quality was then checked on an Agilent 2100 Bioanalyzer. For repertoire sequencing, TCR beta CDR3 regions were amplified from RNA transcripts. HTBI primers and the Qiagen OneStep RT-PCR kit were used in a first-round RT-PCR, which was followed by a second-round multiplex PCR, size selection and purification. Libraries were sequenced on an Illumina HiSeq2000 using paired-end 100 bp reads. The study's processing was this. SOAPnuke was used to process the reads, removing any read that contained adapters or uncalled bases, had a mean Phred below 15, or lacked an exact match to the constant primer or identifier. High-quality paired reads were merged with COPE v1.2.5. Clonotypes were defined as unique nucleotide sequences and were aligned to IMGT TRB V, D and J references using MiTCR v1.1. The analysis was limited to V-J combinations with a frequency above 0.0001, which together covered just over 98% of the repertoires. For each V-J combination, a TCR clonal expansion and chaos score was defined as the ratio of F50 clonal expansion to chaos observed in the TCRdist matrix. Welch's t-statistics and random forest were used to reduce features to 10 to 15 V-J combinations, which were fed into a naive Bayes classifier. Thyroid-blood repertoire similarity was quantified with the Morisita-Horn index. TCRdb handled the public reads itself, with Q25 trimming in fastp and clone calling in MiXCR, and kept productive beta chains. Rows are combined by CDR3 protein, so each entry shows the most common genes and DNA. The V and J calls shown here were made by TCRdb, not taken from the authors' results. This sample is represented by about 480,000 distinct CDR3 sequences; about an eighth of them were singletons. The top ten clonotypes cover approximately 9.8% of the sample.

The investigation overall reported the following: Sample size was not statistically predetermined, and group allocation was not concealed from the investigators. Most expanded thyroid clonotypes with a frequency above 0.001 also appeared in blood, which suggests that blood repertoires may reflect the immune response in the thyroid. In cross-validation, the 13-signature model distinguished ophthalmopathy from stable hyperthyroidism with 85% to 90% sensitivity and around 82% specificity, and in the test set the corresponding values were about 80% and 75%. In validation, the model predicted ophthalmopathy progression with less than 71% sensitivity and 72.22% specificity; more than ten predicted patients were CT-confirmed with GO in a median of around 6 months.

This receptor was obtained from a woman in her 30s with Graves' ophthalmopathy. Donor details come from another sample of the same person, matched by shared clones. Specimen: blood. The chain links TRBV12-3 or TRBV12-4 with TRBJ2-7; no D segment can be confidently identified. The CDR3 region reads CASSLGPRPNYEQYF. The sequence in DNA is TGTGCCAGCAGTTTAGGGCCGCGACCCAACTACGAGCAGTACTTC.